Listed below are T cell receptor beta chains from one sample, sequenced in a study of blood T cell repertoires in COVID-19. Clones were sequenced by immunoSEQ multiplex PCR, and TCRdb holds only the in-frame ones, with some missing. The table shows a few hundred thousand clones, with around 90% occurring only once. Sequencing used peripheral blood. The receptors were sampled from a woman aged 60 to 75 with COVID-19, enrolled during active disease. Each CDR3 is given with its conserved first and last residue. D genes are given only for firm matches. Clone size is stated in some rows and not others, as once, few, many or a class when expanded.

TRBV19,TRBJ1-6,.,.,TGTGCCAGTAGTCTAAGTACTGGGAGTAATTCACCCCTCCACTTT,CASSLSTGSNSPLHF
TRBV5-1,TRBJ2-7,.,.,TGCGCCAGCAGCACAACTACCGGTGGGTCTTCCGAGCAGTACTTC,CASSTTTGGSSEQYF
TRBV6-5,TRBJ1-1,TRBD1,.,TGTGCCAGCAGTTATACAGGGGGCCAAACTGAAGCTTTCTTT,CASSYTGGQTEAFF
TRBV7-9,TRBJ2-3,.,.,TGTGCCAGCAGCGGCCCGGACTCCCGGCAGTTAGATACGCAGTATTTT,CASSGPDSRQLDTQYF
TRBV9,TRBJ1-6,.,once,TGTGCCAGCAGCCTCAAGGCCGAGGGAAATTCACCCCTCCACTTT,CASSLKAEGNSPLHF
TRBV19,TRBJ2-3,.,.,TGTGCCAGTAGTATAGATAATTGGCAGGGGAACACAGATACGCAGTATTTT,CASSIDNWQGNTDTQYF
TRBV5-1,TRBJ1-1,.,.,TGCGCCAGCAGTTTCGGGACAACAGAGTGCACTGAAGCTTTCTTT,CASSFGTTECTEAFF
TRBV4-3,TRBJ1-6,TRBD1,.,TGCGCCAGCAGCCCCGGGACAGGGAAGGGCGACGCGATATCCGTTAATTCACCCCTCCACTTT,CASSPGTGKGDAISVNSPLHF
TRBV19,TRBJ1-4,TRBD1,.,TGTGCCAGTAGTACAAGGAAAAGACAGGGCGGTTATGAAAAACTGTTTTTT,CASSTRKRQGGYEKLFF
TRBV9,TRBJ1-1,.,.,TGTGCCAGCAGCGCCCTAAGCAGGTCATCAGGGACTGAAGCTTTCTTT,CASSALSRSSGTEAFF
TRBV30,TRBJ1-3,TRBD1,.,TGTGCCTGGGGGTCCGGGACAGGGGGCTCTGGAAACACCATATATTTT,CAWGSGTGGSGNTIYF
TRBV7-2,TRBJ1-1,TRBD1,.,TGTGCCAGCAGCTTACTAGGACTTAGACAGGGGGCCGGCACTGAAGCTTTCTTT,CASSLLGLRQGAGTEAFF
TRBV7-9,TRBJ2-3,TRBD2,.,TGTGCCAGCAGCCCCATCTCGGGGGGGCCCTCAGATACGCAGTATTTT,CASSPISGGPSDTQYF
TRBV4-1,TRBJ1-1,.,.,TGCGCCAGCAGCCAAGACTACGGGAACACTGAAGCTTTCTTT,CASSQDYGNTEAFF